This T cell receptor (beta chain) is from a study of response to subunit inactivated influenza vaccine. The trim removed 4 bases at V and 5 bases at J, leaving 13 bases unmatched. From germline, CDR1 is SGHAT and CDR2 FQNNGV. The length of the CDR3 is 16 residues. TCRdb redid the calling of the RT-PCR reads with MiXCR, one entry per CDR3 protein. In the table there are about 530,000 distinct CDR3 sequences, roughly 13% of which are singletons. This clonotype was recorded a few times. Its antigen is undetermined. Study findings and constraints: It was suggested by the authors that few new T cells are recruited by each seasonal influenza vaccination.

The genes are TRBV11-2 and TRBJ1-1; the match to TRBD1 covers 7 bases. This material consisted of PBMCs from blood, taken 40 to 50 days after vaccination. The TCR comes from a man aged 45 to 65 who received an inactivated influenza vaccine. The CDR3 DNA reads as TGTGCCAGCAGCTCCCGGATGTTGGGACAGAGGACTGAAGCTTTCTTT. Protein product: CASSSRMLGQRTEAFF.